This TCR beta chain was captured in a study of blood T cell repertoires in COVID-19. Study context: Collection of acute and convalescent COVID-19 samples took place in the United States, Italy and Spain. Sources were T cells, B-cell-depleted T cells, or PBMCs; the material itself was cDNA or gDNA.

Under the authors' procedure: Reference gene primer amplification in the assay estimated nucleated cell counts. Generated by immunoSEQ multiplex PCR, the TCRdb table keeps only in-frame clones and is missing some. That table is the source of V, J and clone size, and D and trimming were worked out from the DNA. The sample has tens of thousands of clones, more than 75% seen once; the top ten hold around 5.8%. This TCR came from a human donor in a cohort sampled during active COVID-19. Material: peripheral blood.

CDR3 sequence: CASSYPPMRLAGQETQYF. The CDR3 nucleotides read TGTGCCAGCAGTTACCCACCAATGAGACTAGCGGGCCAAGAGACCCAGTACTTC. V is TRBV6-2 or TRBV6-3 and J is TRBJ2-5; 10 nucleotides align to TRBD2. The CDR3 spans 18 residues. Germline CDR1 MNHEY, CDR2 SVGEGT. J was trimmed by 1 base and V by 2 bases; bases with no gene match: 10.